The 20 T cell receptor beta chains below come from one sample, sequenced in a study of cytomegalovirus exposure and HLA in healthy donors. The PCR contained 60 Vbeta and 13 Jbeta primers. Generated by immunoSEQ multiplex PCR, the TCRdb table keeps only in-frame clones and is missing some. There are tens of thousands of clones in the sample; more than 60% occur only once, and less than 3% lies in the top ten. The sample was PBMCs. These receptors were collected from a woman in her twenties or thirties in good health and CMV-seronegative.

The rearrangement uses TRBV2 and TRBJ1-6; D is possibly TRBD1 (5 bases). The CDR3 is made up of 14 amino acids. V lost 1 base to trimming and J lost 17 bases, with 18 bases between them. The germline gives CDR1 SNHLY, CDR2 FYNNEI. CDR3 DNA sequence: TGTGCCAGCAGTGAAGAATCAGGGCCCACTTTCATCCACTTT. It yields the protein CASSEESGPTFIHF.

This chain uses TRBV10-3 with TRBJ1-1; TRBD1 agrees at 7 bases. The CDR3 spans 16 residues. Germline V gene data show CDR1 as ENHRY and CDR2 as SYGVKD. V gave up 0 bases and J gave up 5 bases; unmatched junction bases: 9. CDR3 sequence (DNA): TGTGCCATCAGTGAGTCGAAGAGGGGGCAAGGGACTGAAGCTTTCTTT. Protein sequence: CAISESKRGQGTEAFF.

V usage is TRBV10-3 and J usage is TRBJ1-6; D possibly corresponds to TRBD1 (6 bases). CDR3 length: 15 residues. The germline V gene has CDR1 ENHRY and CDR2 SYGVKD. Trimming took 3 bases from V and 5 from J, leaving 11 bases between them. The CDR3, as DNA: TGTGCCATCAGTGACCCTGACAGGAATAATTCACCCCTCCACTTT. As protein: CAISDPDRNNSPLHF.

The chain links TRBV30 to TRBJ2-5; D is undetermined. Trimming left V 1 base short and J 4 bases short, with 4 bases between. The CDR3 is 11 amino acids. Germline V gene data show CDR1 as GTSNPN and CDR2 as SVGIG (reference sequence). The CDR3 here is CAWSAGETQYF. The CDR3 DNA follows: TGTGCCTGGAGTGCCGGAGAGACCCAGTACTTC.

The chain has TRBV6-7 and TRBJ1-5, with a weak D call TRBD1 (6 bases). Being an ORF, TRBV6-7 has a function that is uncertain. CDR3 length equals 18 residues. The ends were cut back, 2 bases at V and 0 bases at J, with 17 bases in the middle. CDR3 residues: CASSYQRQGTYSNQPQHF. DNA for the CDR3: TGTGCCAGCAGTTACCAACGTCAGGGGACCTATAGCAATCAGCCCCAGCATTTT.

This clone was counted only a few times. This chain connects TRBV5-4 to TRBJ1-2; D is unresolved. Germline V lookup: CDR1 SGHNT, CDR2 YYREEE (reference sequence). This CDR3 comprises 13 residues. V was cut by 6 bases and J by 10 bases, with 19 bases left in between. DNA of the CDR3: TGTGCCAGCAACCTGGTGGCTTCAGGTGACTACACCTTC. It encodes CASNLVASGDYTF.

The chain has TRBV7-2 and TRBJ2-1; D might be TRBD2 (5 bases). Deletions cut 5 bases from V and 12 bases from J, with 14 bases between. Per germline, CDR1 SGHTA and CDR2 FQGNSA. The CDR3 has 12 residues. The CDR3 DNA is TGTGCCAGCAGCCAACGGGATTACCGGCAGTTCTTC. It encodes CASSQRDYRQFF.

This sequence joins TRBV5-6 and TRBJ1-5, with 7 nucleotides matching TRBD1. The ends lost 2 bases at V and 6 bases at J; junction bases unmatched: 5. CDR1 and CDR2 (germline): SGHDT, YYEEEE. The CDR3 loop spans 14 amino acids. DNA of the CDR3: TGTGCCAGCAGCTTAAGGGGGCTCGTTCAGCCCCAGCATTTT. This codes for CASSLRGLVQPQHF.

The V and J genes are TRBV30 and TRBJ1-5; unclear D gene. This CDR3 has 13 residues. Trimming took off 8 bases at V and 0 bases at J, with 11 bases between the two ends. Germline values: CDR1 GTSNPN, CDR2 SVGIG (reference sequence). This CDR3 is CAAGGDSNQPQHF. The CDR3 DNA is TGTGCCGCGGGCGGAGATAGCAATCAGCCCCAGCATTTT.

The chain combines TRBV7-9 with TRBJ2-7; TRBD1 agrees at 10 bases. V lost 3 bases and J lost 0; bases outside the gene matches: 8. This CDR3 contains 17 residues. Germline V CDR1 and CDR2: SEHNR, FQNEAQ (reference sequence). The CDR3 DNA reads TGTGCCAGCAGCTTTGGGGACGGGACAGGGGTCTCCTACGAGCAGTACGTC. This encodes CASSFGDGTGVSYEQYV.

The chain uses TRBV11-3 and TRBJ1-1; D unclear. The CDR3 has 14 amino acids. Trimming took off 5 bases at V and 6 bases at J, with 16 bases between the two ends. The V gene's germline CDR1 is SGHNT and CDR2 YENEEA. CDR3 in amino acids: CASSPQPTGSEAFF. Written as DNA, the CDR3 is TGTGCCAGCAGCCCACAACCAACGGGGTCTGAAGCTTTCTTT.

The V and J genes are TRBV30 and TRBJ1-1; D gene uncertain. Germline V gene data show CDR1 as GTSNPN and CDR2 as SVGIG (reference sequence). The V end lost 2 bases, the J end lost 3 bases, and 13 bases lay between the germline ends. The CDR3 is 14 residues long. The CDR3 here is CAWSSLGRYTEAFF. CDR3 DNA sequence: TGTGCCTGGAGTTCCCTGGGCCGCTACACTGAAGCTTTCTTT.

V usage is TRBV5-1 and J usage is TRBJ1-1, with 7 bases matching TRBD1. J lost 11 bases, V lost 3 bases, and 13 bases had no gene match. This CDR3 region has 14 residues. Germline V gene lookup returns CDR1 SGHRS and CDR2 YFSETQ. CDR3 amino acids: CASSSGTDPPEAFF. Here the CDR3 DNA reads TGCGCCAGCAGCTCAGGGACAGACCCACCGGAGGCTTTCTTT.

V gene TRBV9 combines with J gene TRBJ2-1; TRBD2 might be the D (6 bases). Germline CDR1 and CDR2: SGDLS and YYNGEE. Trimming pared 0 bases from V and 3 bases from J, leaving 16 bases between. The CDR3 is 17 amino acids. CDR3 amino acids: CASSVGIGGGSYNEQFF. CDR3 DNA: TGTGCCAGCAGCGTAGGAATTGGCGGAGGGAGCTACAATGAGCAGTTCTTC.

The genes are TRBV7-9 and TRBJ1-2; 8 bases fit TRBD1. The J segment lost 3 bases and the V segment lost 1 base, leaving 4 bases of the junction unmatched. CDR1 SEHNR and CDR2 FQNEAQ come from the germline V gene (reference sequence). The CDR3 extends over 15 amino acids. The CDR3 here is CASSLGTGFDYGYTF. The CDR3 DNA follows: TGTGCCAGCAGCTTAGGGACAGGGTTCGACTATGGCTACACCTTC.

This chain connects TRBV15 to TRBJ2-2; 8 positions match TRBD2. The CDR3 runs 16 residues. V shed 3 bases, J shed 0 bases, and the junction held 3 bases outside the gene matches. CDR1 and CDR2 (germline): LNHNV, YYDKDF (reference sequence). CDR3 protein: CATSSRGGPNTGELFF. The CDR3 bases are TGTGCCACCAGCAGCCGCGGGGGGCCGAACACCGGGGAGCTGTTTTTT.

The sample holds one count of this clone. V usage is TRBV2 and J usage is TRBJ1-5; 7 bases line up with TRBD1. Unmatched junction bases numbered 4, after V lost 7 bases and J lost 1 base. CDR1 is SNHLY and CDR2 is FYNNEI in the germline V gene. CDR3 size: 14 residues. This chain's CDR3 is CASKRTGSNQPQHF. DNA for the CDR3: TGTGCCAGCAAACGGACAGGAAGCAATCAGCCCCAGCATTTT.

The rearrangement joins TRBV7-9 to TRBJ1-4, with TRBD1 identical over 9 bases. V dropped 5 bases and J dropped 4; count of bases not matched to a gene: 8. Germline V lookup: CDR1 SEHNR, CDR2 FQNEAQ (reference sequence). This CDR3 contains 16 residues. The CDR3 DNA is TGTGCCAGCAGCCTGTTGCCGGGACAGGGTAATGAAAAACTGTTTTTT. Translating it yields CASSLLPGQGNEKLFF.

This sequence joins TRBV13 and TRBJ1-5, with D maybe TRBD1 (5 bases). The V gene's germline CDR1 is PRHDT and CDR2 FYEKMQ (reference sequence). The CDR3 is 15 residues long. V shed 4 bases and J shed 1 base, with 11 bases lying between them. The CDR3 DNA follows: TGTGCCAGCAGCTCCTCGGGGGACAGCAATCAGCCCCAGCATTTT. Translated, it gives CASSSSGDSNQPQHF.

This chain links TRBV30 with TRBJ2-2; 15 bases fit TRBD2. Germline-derived CDR1 and CDR2 are GTSNPN and SVGIG (reference sequence). V lost 1 base and J lost 7; bases outside the gene matches: 7. The CDR3 spans 17 residues. This CDR3 reads CAWSAGLAGGPSGELFF. The CDR3 DNA reads TGTGCCTGGAGTGCCGGACTAGCGGGAGGGCCTAGCGGGGAGCTGTTTTTT.